The present T cell receptor beta chain was sequenced within a study of cytomegalovirus exposure and HLA in healthy donors. PCR amplification relied on 60 Vbeta primers (plus 13 Jbeta primers). Libraries were prepared by immunoSEQ multiplex PCR; TCRdb keeps only in-frame clonotypes and omits some of them. The data contain roughly 100,000 clones, around 76% of them seen just once; the ten biggest clones take up roughly 7.7%. The CDR3 covers 16 residues. The chain couples TRBV21-1 to TRBJ2-5; the DNA was not used to check the table's D call, TRBD2. TRBV21-1 is a documented pseudogene. The sequence came from a man in his forties or fifties in good health and CMV-seropositive. The sequenced sample consisted of PBMCs. This CDR3 is CASSKNLTKTQETQYF. In DNA form, the CDR3 reads TGTGCCAGCAGCAAAAACCTAACAAAGACTCAAGAGACCCAGTACTTC.